Given below is one TCR beta chain in context. The antigen this receptor binds is unknown. Qualities for individual bases were not recorded, and no much larger clone is one base off. In total, 600 or so healthy bone marrow donors made up the cohort. Cohort members were all nominally healthy when sampled, although unrecorded immune exposures were likely present. The donor tested CMV seropositive and was one of the 289 seropositive cohort members. A peripheral blood sample was provided by each donor, and peripheral blood mononuclear cells were used for TCR beta sequencing. The Qiagen DNeasy Blood Extraction Kit was used to extract genomic DNA from the blood cell samples. The sample belongs to a study of cytomegalovirus exposure and HLA in healthy donors (dated by TCRdb to about 2017). About the study as a whole: In an earlier analysis of 550 to 750 of the donors, 276 Gb of sequence data and 90 million to 120 million unique TCR beta sequences from about 179 million T cells were reported. Roughly 5 DR-DQ haplotypes were treated as single units for association and clustering because of strong linkage in the cohort. Donor age, sex, ethnicity and CMV serostatus were compiled alongside the repertoire data. Besides the first cohort of hundreds of subjects, a separate validation cohort made up of 95 to 150 different subjects was used. The study combined high-throughput TCR immunosequencing, statistical association of individual TCRs with disease status, and machine learning to predict cytomegalovirus infection status. HLA typing included class I and class II loci at four-digit resolution. Among the roughly 370 genotyped donors, under 90% belonged to the genetic ancestry cluster associated with self-reported Caucasian donors. A later analysis re-examined previously published TCR beta repertoires from around 670 donors and added high-resolution HLA genotyping to investigate patterns of TCR occurrence. A later genetic analysis used genome-wide SNP genotypes for about 65% of the roughly 700 donors, treating that subset as a discovery cohort. The study aimed to test whether cataloging public T cell receptors could reveal signatures of past pathogen exposure. Typing coverage varied by locus: roughly 620-640 donors for A, B, C, DRB1 and DQB1; 522 for DQA1; over 600 for DPA1; 450 to 480 for DPB1. An early release that covered about 600 HLA-typed donors contained approximately 320 gigabases of sequencing data and tens of millions of unique TCR sequences. The study used immunosequencing to profile the T cell repertoires of several hundred subjects and linked those repertoires to cytomegalovirus serostatus. All discovery cohort repertoires had been generated using a single sequencing platform. An earlier analysis of some 600 of the donors applied high-throughput TCR beta sequencing to assess whether each TCR beta V gene segment acted as functional or pseudogenic. On average, 235,054 unique TCR beta nucleotide sequences were sequenced per donor among a few hundred genotyped donors of the cohort, with around 19% of those sequences being non-productive. In the later analysis, no new phenotypic data were used to find candidate immune exposures; instead, reliance was placed on TCR beta sequences and their occurrence across donors.

Library prep was done by the immunoSEQ multiplex PCR assay. For the multiplex PCR, a mixture combining 60 forward primers for TCR Vbeta segments and 13 reverse primers for TCR Jbeta segments was used. The CDR3 region of rearranged TCR beta genes was amplified from genomic DNA by a multiplex PCR assay. The Illumina HiSeq System was used to sequence the amplified TCR beta libraries as 87-base-pair reads. The authors' analysis ran thus. A later analysis tallied around 80 million unique TCR beta chains across the roughly 610 repertoires, and around 10 million of those chains were shared by two or more donors. Raw reads were error-corrected and collapsed into unique sequences with a nearest-neighbor algorithm that merged closely related sequences to remove PCR and sequencing errors. CDR3 sequences were aligned to IMGT reference sequences to assign V, D and J gene segments. For a sequence to be retained, a match of at least six nucleotides was required to both a V gene segment and a J gene segment. Rearrangements were called productive when the CDR3 lacked stop codons and stayed in frame with V and J; all others were non-productive. Following IMGT convention, CDR3 was defined as the stretch from the second conserved V-encoded cysteine to the conserved J-encoded phenylalanine. In an earlier analysis of 587 of the donors, sequences lacking an unambiguous match to a single V gene segment were excluded. An earlier analysis of around 600 of the donors classified V segments as functional when productive rearrangements were above 56.7% and as segregating when the standard deviation between donors was above 5%. A statistical classification framework was built for diagnosing cytomegalovirus status from the catalog of TCR beta chain sequences. A later analysis assigned V and J genes by comparing TCR nucleotide sequences with IMGT/GENE-DB human TR gene sequences. A later analysis assigned CDR3 sequences and most-parsimonious VDJ recombination scenarios with the TCRdist pipeline. In a later analysis, every TCR beta chain was defined by the combination of its CDR3 amino acid sequence and its V-gene family, and reads without a unique V-gene family were dropped. As a way to deal with suspected cross-contamination and a sequencing artifact, a later analysis dropped 450 to 700 nucleotide sequences that were highly shared and had low generation probability. A later analysis calculated a clonal expansion index for each public chain from normalized within-repertoire ranks of inferred template counts. A later analysis computed generation probabilities with a VDJ recombination model fitted to out-of-frame rearrangements, and checked the results against IGoR. In a later analysis, TCR-TCR, TCR-HLA and TCR-CMV co-occurrence was scored with hypergeometric tests, and a repertoire-size bias correction was applied to TCR pairs. In a later analysis, false discovery rates were estimated by permuting HLA or CMV assignments 20 times. In a later analysis, co-occurring TCRs were grouped using DBSCAN, with TCRdist sequence similarity added in when clustering inside HLA-allele-positive subsets. Repertoires with fewer than 30,000 or more than 120,000 public chains were left out of co-occurrence clustering, as were about 5 repertoires with anomalous nucleotide sharing. In TCRdb, the immuneACCESS table is reduced to in-frame sequences with V and J assigned. These tables do not hold every clone; where another copy was compared, an unresolved V gene accounts for under half, and the others remain unexplained. For V, J and clone size, that table is used; D and trimming come from the DNA. In this sample the table shows fewer than 200,000 clones, about 80% of which occur a single time. The ten top clones hold roughly 10% of the sample.

Taken from the germline V gene, the CDR1 and CDR2 loops are MGHRA and YSYEKL. V is cut by 4 bases and J by 1 base, and the space between the germline ends is 14 bases. Taken from cysteine to phenylalanine, the CDR3 has 15 residues. Only the CDR3 portion is preserved as DNA: 45 bases, with reading frame beginning at the first base. What the study reported, not specific to this receptor: The cohort was sequenced for TCR beta chains only, and without alpha or paired-chain data the features that could be detected were limited. In a later analysis, the rate of TCR association differed among HLA loci, with DRB1 alleles having the most associated TCRs and HLA-C alleles having the fewest. The presence/absence analyses assumed that sequencing depth was roughly uniform across donors, and that assumption may not be true. A further reported finding was that TCR beta sequences accurately predicted the HLA-A and HLA-B alleles for most subjects in the first cohort. Strong co-occurrence of HLA alleles, especially DR and DQ, made assigning TCR associations to individual alleles difficult. A later genetic analysis reported fewer N-insertions in productive TCRs among donors in an Asian-associated ancestry cluster than the roughly 640-donor mean. In an earlier analysis of approximately 600 of the donors, most TCR beta V segments were observed in productive rearrangements about 87% or about 30% of the time, broadly matching IMGT annotations. The authors suggested that the approach could potentially be generalized to other disease states and immunological phenotypes. For the cohort, immune exposure information was limited to CMV serostatus. Because counts were too low, 15 to 20 rarely observed V segments, including chromosome 9 orphons, were left out of the earlier analysis of several hundred of the donors. In a later analysis, HLA-associated TCR beta chains showed more clonal expansion and lower generation probabilities than non-associated chains that were equally common. A cluster of highly shared sequence variants was judged likely to be a technical artifact of the sequencing pipeline. Some IMGT-functional V segments, including TRBV6-2 and TRBV6-3, could not be distinguished by the 87-base-pair reads and were therefore excluded. Specific HLA alleles were associated with 15,000 to 20,000 TCR beta sequences at a false discovery rate of 0.05 in a later analysis. The classifier was reported to diagnose cytomegalovirus status with high specificity and sensitivity in both the original cohort and the validation cohort. In vitro tests confirmed that a few of the cytomegalovirus-associated TCR beta chains recognize cytomegalovirus antigens. Correlated functional status among segregating V segments might be attributable to linkage disequilibrium, but an unknown experimental factor could not be ruled out. Because HLA typing was unavailable for some donors at each locus, only the typed subset was used in association tests. Several of the top co-occurrence clusters appeared to be linked to parvovirus B19, influenza, CMV and Epstein-Barr virus, according to a later analysis. V-gene and J-gene trimming of TCR beta chains was associated with a missense DCLRE1C variant in a later genetic analysis, and the association was replicated in an independent cohort. In the study, roughly 160 TCR beta chains were listed as associated with cytomegalovirus. Across donors, most TCR sequences were observed very rarely, whereas some public TCRs were present in many individuals. In a later analysis, most CMV-associated TCR beta chains were found to appear HLA-restricted, with HLA associations seemingly driven largely by CMV exposure.

The sequence is built from TRBV4-1 and TRBJ2-7, with TRBD2 perhaps the D gene, on 6 matching bases. The TCR originated in a man aged 18-30 years in good health and CMV-seropositive. Sequenced input: PBMCs. DNA sequence: TGCGCCAGCAGCCCTGGCGGGGTGGGGTCCTACGAGCAGTACTTC. Its protein is CASSPGGVGSYEQYF.